The 26 T cell receptor beta chains given below trace back to one sample, sequenced in a study of post-analysis software for immune sequencing data. Overall study findings and caveats: Patients carried several TRBV segments more frequently than controls did, and TRBV5-6, TRBV5-1 and TRBV20-1 were among them.

No cognate antigen is known for these TCRs. The TCR beta cDNA libraries carried unique molecular identifiers. Each CDR3 protein is one row after TCRdb ran MiXCR on the PCR reads. Of approximately 400,000 distinct CDR3 sequences listed, 30% to 45% are singletons. The sequenced sample consisted of blood. The receptors derive from a girl aged 5-17 years with multiple sclerosis.

The chain couples TRBV4-2 to TRBJ2-7, with TRBD1 as a possible D gene (5 bases). Trimming cost V 0 bases and J 3 bases, with 9 bases left between them. The germline gives CDR1 LGHNA, CDR2 YNFKEQ. There are 14 residues in the CDR3. As DNA, the CDR3 is TGTGCCAGCAGCCAAGAAGTCAGGGACTACGAGCAGTACTTC. Translation gives CASSQEVRDYEQYF.

The CDR3 nucleotides read TGCGCCAGCAGCCTCACCCGGACCAACTCTGGGGCCAACGTCCTGACTTTC. Protein: CASSLTRTNSGANVLTF. This rearrangement joins TRBV4-3 to TRBJ2-6; D is ambiguous. The CDR3 spans 17 residues. Germline CDR1 and CDR2: LGHNA and YSLEER. V dropped 4 bases and J dropped 0 bases, with 13 bases sitting between them.

The chain couples TRBV11-2 to TRBJ2-1; a possible D gene is TRBD1 (6 bases). The V end lost 1 base, the J end lost 7 bases, and 17 bases lay between the germline ends. The CDR3 sequence is 16 residues long. The germline V gene has CDR1 SGHAT and CDR2 FQNNGV. CDR3 protein: CASSLVRGRGRNEQFF. CDR3 DNA: TGTGCCAGCAGCTTAGTTAGGGGCAGGGGTCGGAATGAGCAGTTCTTC.

This chain joins TRBV6-1 and TRBJ2-1, with D tentatively TRBD2 (6 bases). CDR3 length: 15 residues. Deletions cut 4 bases from V and 7 bases from J, with 17 bases between. Germline V gene lookup returns CDR1 MNHNS and CDR2 SASEGT. CDR3 region: CASSVVGTGENEQFF. The CDR3 DNA reads TGTGCCAGCAGTGTGGTAGGGACGGGAGAGAATGAGCAGTTCTTC.

This clonotype was counted a few times. The V call is TRBV9, the J call TRBJ2-1, with D hard to call. Germline V lookup: CDR1 SGDLS, CDR2 YYNGEE. CDR3 length equals 13 residues. The V end lost 3 bases, the J end lost 0 bases, and 4 bases lay between the germline ends. The CDR3 DNA sequence: TGTGCCAGCAGCGCGAGCTCCTACAATGAGCAGTTCTTC. Translating gives CASSASSYNEQFF. The whole variable domain, remainder taken from reference TRBV9 and TRBJ2-1, is DSGVTQTPKHLITATGQRVTLRCSPRSGDLSVYWYQQSLDQGLQFLIQYYNGEERAKGNILERFSAQQFPDLHSELNLSSLELGDSALYFCASSASSYNEQFFGPGTRLTVL.

This clonotype was seen only a few times. The gene calls are TRBV9 and TRBJ2-5, with D possibly matching TRBD2 (7 bases). The ends were cut back, 3 bases at V and 3 bases at J, with 15 bases in the middle. CDR1 SGDLS and CDR2 YYNGEE come from the germline V gene. The CDR3 spans 15 residues. CDR3: CASSEAGGRKETQYF. The CDR3 bases are TGTGCCAGCAGCGAGGCCGGGGGGCGGAAAGAGACCCAGTACTTC.

The chain combines TRBV20-1 with TRBJ2-1, with 8 bases lining up with TRBD1. Germline V gives CDR1 DFQATT, CDR2 SNEGSKA (reference sequence). The length of the CDR3 is 15 residues. V dropped 4 bases and J dropped 6; count of bases not matched to a gene: 11. This CDR3 reads CSAILVRGLSNEQFF. The CDR3 nucleotides read TGCAGTGCTATACTTGTCAGGGGGCTGTCCAATGAGCAGTTCTTC.

This clonotype appeared once. CDR3 protein: CASSYSRQTQYGYTF. In nucleotides, the CDR3 is TGTGCCAGCAGTTACTCACGCCAGACTCAATATGGCTACACCTTC. The genes are TRBV6-6 and TRBJ1-2; D remains ambiguous. CDR1 MNHNY and CDR2 SVGAGI come from the germline V gene (reference sequence). The V end lost 0 bases, the J end lost 5 bases, and 13 bases lay between the germline ends. The CDR3 sequence is 15 residues long.

The chain has TRBV10-1 and TRBJ2-2, with a weak D call TRBD1 (5 bases). V lost 6 bases and J lost 3, with 14 bases in between. The V gene's germline CDR1 is WNHNN and CDR2 SYGVQD (reference sequence). The CDR3 runs 15 residues. CDR3 amino acids: CASSQRQGHTGELFF. CDR3 DNA: TGCGCCAGCAGCCAAAGGCAGGGTCACACCGGGGAGCTGTTTTTT.

The genes are TRBV24-1 and TRBJ2-3; a weak D match, TRBD2 (5 bases). This CDR3 is 13 amino acids long. Trimming removed 5 bases from V and 1 base from J, with 6 bases in between. CDR1 is KGHDR, CDR2 SFDVKD, per germline. For the CDR3, the DNA is TGTGCCACCAGTGCGGAGGGCACAGATACGCAGTATTTT. As protein: CATSAEGTDTQYF.

This clonotype has only a few counts. The chain employs TRBV4-2 and TRBJ2-7; no definite D call. CDR3 length equals 14 residues. Germline loops: CDR1 LGHNA, CDR2 YNFKEQ. The germline V and J ends were trimmed by 0 bases and 7 bases, with 13 bases remaining between them. Written as DNA, the CDR3 is TGTGCCAGCAGCCAAGATATGCTCTTGCTGGAGCAGTACTTC. This translates into CASSQDMLLLEQYF.

This clonotype was observed a handful of times. The V and J genes are TRBV5-1 and TRBJ2-3; TRBD2 matches at 11 bases. The CDR3 runs 17 residues. After removal of 4 bases from V and 2 bases from J, the junction contained 9 bases not matched to a gene. CDR1 and CDR2 from the germline V gene are SGHRS and YFSETQ. This chain's CDR3 is CASSAFLAGGLTDTQYF. CDR3 bases: TGCGCCAGCAGCGCATTTTTAGCGGGGGGGCTCACAGATACGCAGTATTTT.

Points on this clonotype: A read error may account for a junction end that differs from germline. The rearrangement links TRBV6-2 or TRBV6-3 to TRBJ2-3; no clear D gene. The CDR3 consists of 15 residues. In germline, CDR1 is MNHEY, CDR2 SVGEGT. CDR3 sequence: CASSHEARSPDTLYF. CDR3 DNA sequence: TGTGCCAGCAGCCACGAAGCGCGTTCCCCAGATACGCTGTATTTT.

The chain recombines TRBV4-1 with TRBJ2-7, with 9 bases aligning to TRBD2. V gave up 0 bases and J gave up 2 bases; unmatched junction bases: 17. From germline, CDR1 is MGHRA and CDR2 YSYEKL. The CDR3 has 20 amino acids. The CDR3 reads CASSQEGREKGLAGPYEQYF. The CDR3 DNA sequence: TGCGCCAGCAGCCAAGAAGGTAGAGAGAAGGGTCTAGCGGGGCCCTACGAGCAGTACTTC.

This clonotype appeared a few times. The chain has TRBV2 and TRBJ1-2, with 8 bases matching TRBD1. Looked up from germline, CDR1 is SNHLY and CDR2 is FYNNEI. The CDR3 covers 14 residues. The V segment lost 3 bases and the J segment 8 bases; nucleotides outside the gene matches: 8. The CDR3 bases are TGTGCCAGCAGTGAGTCGGGACAGGCGGAGGGCTACACCTTC. This encodes CASSESGQAEGYTF. The variable domain in full, with the rest retrieved from reference TRBV2 and TRBJ1-2, is EPEVTQTPSHQVTQMGQEVILRCVPISNHLYFYWYRQILGQKVEFLVSFYNNEISEKSEIFDDQFSVERPDGSNFTLKIRSTKLEDSAMYFCASSESGQAEGYTFGSGTRLTVV.

This clonotype turned up a few times. V is TRBV6-6 and J is TRBJ2-5, with unresolved D. Trimming shortened V by 0 bases and J by 5 bases, and 13 bases separated the two germline ends. The CDR3 contains 15 residues. CDR1 MNHNY and CDR2 SVGAGI come from the germline V gene (reference sequence). CDR3 loop: CASSYSIEGWETQYF. The CDR3 nucleotides read TGTGCCAGCAGTTACTCGATAGAAGGGTGGGAGACCCAGTACTTC.

This chain connects TRBV7-2 to TRBJ1-2; a weak D match, TRBD1 (5 bases). The CDR3 extends over 14 amino acids. Trimming shortened V by 5 bases and J by 8 bases, and 18 bases separated the two germline ends. Germline lookup yields CDR1 SGHTA and CDR2 FQGNSA. CDR3 sequence: CASSHEWGIGGYTF. The CDR3 coding sequence is TGTGCCAGCAGCCACGAGTGGGGGATTGGCGGCTACACCTTC.

The chain uses TRBV7-2 and TRBJ2-5; possible D gene TRBD2, 5 bases. The CDR3 length is 13 residues. The germline V and J ends were trimmed by 5 bases and 6 bases, with 13 bases remaining between them. The germline CDR1 and CDR2 sequences are SGHTA and FQGNSA. The CDR3 sequence is CASSRGVRKTQYF. The CDR3 nucleotides read TGTGCCAGCAGCCGGGGAGTAAGAAAGACCCAGTACTTC. Variable domain in full (rest from reference TRBV7-2 and TRBJ2-5): GAGVSQSPSNKVTEKGKDVELRCDPISGHTALYWYRQSLGQGLEFLIYFQGNSAPDKSGLPSDRFSAERTGGSVSTLTIQRTQQEDSAVYLCASSRGVRKTQYFGPGTRLLVL.

V and J are TRBV20-1 and TRBJ2-5, with TRBD2 identical over 7 bases. Trimming removed 0 bases from V and 1 base from J; junction bases left unmatched: 2. Germline lookup yields CDR1 DFQATT and CDR2 SNEGSKA (reference sequence). The CDR3 spans 14 residues. The chain's CDR3 is CSAREGGTQETQYF. The CDR3 nucleotides are TGCAGTGCTAGAGAGGGGGGGACCCAAGAGACCCAGTACTTC.

A word on this clonotype: A junction boundary mismatches the germline segment, possibly from a read error. This chain joins TRBV20-1 and TRBJ1-1; D call uncertain. CDR3 length: 15 amino acids. Germline V CDR1 and CDR2: DFQATT, SNEGSKA (reference sequence). CDR3 in DNA: TGTAGTGCCGTAAGGCAAGGAGCTATGAACACTGAAGCTTTCTTT. It yields the protein CSAVRQGAMNTEAFF.

There are a few counts of this clonotype. V usage is TRBV6-1 and J usage is TRBJ2-5; 15 bases map to TRBD2. This CDR3 has 20 amino acids. With 2 bases clipped from V and 0 bases from J, the junction kept 10 bases outside the gene matches. Germline CDR1 is MNHNS and CDR2 is SASEGT. The CDR3 DNA is TGTGCCAGCAGTGAAACGGGACTAGCGGGGGGCCCCTCGTACCAAGAGACCCAGTACTTC. It encodes CASSETGLAGGPSYQETQYF.

V is TRBV9 and J is TRBJ2-5; D possibly uses TRBD1 or TRBD2 (5 bases each). The germline V gene encodes CDR1 SGDLS and CDR2 YYNGEE. The length of the CDR3 is 14 residues. The germline V and J ends were trimmed by 3 bases and 5 bases, with 14 bases remaining between them. The CDR3 loop is CASSATGLRETQYF. The CDR3 region has the DNA TGTGCCAGCAGCGCCACAGGACTGAGGGAGACCCAGTACTTC.

The chain employs TRBV5-1 and TRBJ1-2; 7 bases map to TRBD1. V lost 2 bases to trimming and J lost 4 bases; unmatched junction nucleotides: 5. CDR3 length equals 14 residues. CDR1 SGHRS and CDR2 YFSETQ come from the germline V gene. Here the CDR3 DNA reads TGCGCCAGCAGCTTCAACAGGGGAGGCTATGGCTACACCTTC. This translates into CASSFNRGGYGYTF. The full variable domain, with the rest looked up from reference TRBV5-1 and TRBJ1-2, is KAGVTQTPRYLIKTRGQQVTLSCSPISGHRSVSWYQQTPGQGLQFLFEYFSETQRNKGNFPGRFSGRQFSNSRSEMNVSTLELGDSALYLCASSFNRGGYGYTFGSGTRLTVV.

Many counts were recorded for this clonotype. The CDR3 here is CSVEQNTYNEQFF. The DNA of the CDR3 is TGCAGCGTTGAACAGAATACCTACAATGAGCAGTTCTTC. The rearrangement links TRBV29-1 to TRBJ2-1, with D unclear. The CDR3 runs to 13 residues. Trimming removed 2 bases from V and 2 bases from J, with 7 bases in between. Germline CDR1 reads SQVTM; CDR2 reads ANQGSEA.

This clonotype appeared a few times. V gene TRBV11-2 combines with J gene TRBJ2-5, with a possible D match to TRBD2 (6 bases). Germline CDR1 reads SGHAT; CDR2 reads FQNNGV. The V gene lost 5 bases and the J gene lost 2 bases, with 9 bases spanning the gap. CDR3 size: 13 residues. The CDR3 here is CASSAGLQETQYF. The CDR3 region has the DNA TGTGCCAGCAGCGCCGGACTACAAGAGACCCAGTACTTC.

This chain connects TRBV29-1 to TRBJ1-1; TRBD1 matches at 7 bases. The CDR3 loop spans 13 amino acids. Trimming took 8 bases from V and 1 from J; bases not matched to a gene: 7. CDR1 SQVTM and CDR2 ANQGSEA come from the germline V gene. The CDR3 bases are TGCAGCACCAGACAGGGCCCGAACACTGAAGCTTTCTTT. Its translation: CSTRQGPNTEAFF. Full variable domain (rest looked up from reference TRBV29-1 and TRBJ1-1): SAVISQKPSRDICQRGTSLTIQCQVDSQVTMMFWYRQQPGQSLTLIATANQGSEATYESGFVIDKFPISRPNLTFSTLTVSNMSPEDSSIYLCSTRQGPNTEAFFGQGTRLTVV.